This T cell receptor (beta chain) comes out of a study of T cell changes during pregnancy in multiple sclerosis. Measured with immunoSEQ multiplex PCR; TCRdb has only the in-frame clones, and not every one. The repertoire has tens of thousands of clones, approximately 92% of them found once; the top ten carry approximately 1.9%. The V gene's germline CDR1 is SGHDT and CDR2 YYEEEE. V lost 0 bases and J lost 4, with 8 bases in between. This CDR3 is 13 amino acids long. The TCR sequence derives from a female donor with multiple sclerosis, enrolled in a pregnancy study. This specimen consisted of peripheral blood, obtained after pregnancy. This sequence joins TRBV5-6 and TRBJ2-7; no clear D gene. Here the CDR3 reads CASSLAPEYEQYF. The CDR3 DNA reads TGTGCCAGCAGCTTGGCCCCCGAGTACGAGCAGTACTTC.